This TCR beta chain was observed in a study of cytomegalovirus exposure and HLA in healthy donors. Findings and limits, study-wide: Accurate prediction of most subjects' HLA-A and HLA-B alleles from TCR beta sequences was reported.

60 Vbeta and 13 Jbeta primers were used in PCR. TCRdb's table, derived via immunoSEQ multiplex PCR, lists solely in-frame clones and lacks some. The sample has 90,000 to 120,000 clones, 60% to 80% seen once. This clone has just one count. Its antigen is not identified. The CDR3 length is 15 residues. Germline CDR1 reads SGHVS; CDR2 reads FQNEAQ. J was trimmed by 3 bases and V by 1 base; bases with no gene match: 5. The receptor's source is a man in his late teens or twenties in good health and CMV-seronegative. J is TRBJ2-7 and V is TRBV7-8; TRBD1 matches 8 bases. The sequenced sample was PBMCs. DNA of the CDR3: TGTGCCAGCAGCTTAGGTGTCGGGACAGGCTACGAGCAGTACTTC. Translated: CASSLGVGTGYEQYF. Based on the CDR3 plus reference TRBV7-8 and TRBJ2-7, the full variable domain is GAGVSQSPRYKVAKRGQDVALRCDPISGHVSLFWYQQALGQGPEFLTYFQNEAQLDKSGLPSDRFFAERPEGSVSTLKIQRTQQEDSAVYLCASSLGVGTGYEQYFGPGTRLTVT.